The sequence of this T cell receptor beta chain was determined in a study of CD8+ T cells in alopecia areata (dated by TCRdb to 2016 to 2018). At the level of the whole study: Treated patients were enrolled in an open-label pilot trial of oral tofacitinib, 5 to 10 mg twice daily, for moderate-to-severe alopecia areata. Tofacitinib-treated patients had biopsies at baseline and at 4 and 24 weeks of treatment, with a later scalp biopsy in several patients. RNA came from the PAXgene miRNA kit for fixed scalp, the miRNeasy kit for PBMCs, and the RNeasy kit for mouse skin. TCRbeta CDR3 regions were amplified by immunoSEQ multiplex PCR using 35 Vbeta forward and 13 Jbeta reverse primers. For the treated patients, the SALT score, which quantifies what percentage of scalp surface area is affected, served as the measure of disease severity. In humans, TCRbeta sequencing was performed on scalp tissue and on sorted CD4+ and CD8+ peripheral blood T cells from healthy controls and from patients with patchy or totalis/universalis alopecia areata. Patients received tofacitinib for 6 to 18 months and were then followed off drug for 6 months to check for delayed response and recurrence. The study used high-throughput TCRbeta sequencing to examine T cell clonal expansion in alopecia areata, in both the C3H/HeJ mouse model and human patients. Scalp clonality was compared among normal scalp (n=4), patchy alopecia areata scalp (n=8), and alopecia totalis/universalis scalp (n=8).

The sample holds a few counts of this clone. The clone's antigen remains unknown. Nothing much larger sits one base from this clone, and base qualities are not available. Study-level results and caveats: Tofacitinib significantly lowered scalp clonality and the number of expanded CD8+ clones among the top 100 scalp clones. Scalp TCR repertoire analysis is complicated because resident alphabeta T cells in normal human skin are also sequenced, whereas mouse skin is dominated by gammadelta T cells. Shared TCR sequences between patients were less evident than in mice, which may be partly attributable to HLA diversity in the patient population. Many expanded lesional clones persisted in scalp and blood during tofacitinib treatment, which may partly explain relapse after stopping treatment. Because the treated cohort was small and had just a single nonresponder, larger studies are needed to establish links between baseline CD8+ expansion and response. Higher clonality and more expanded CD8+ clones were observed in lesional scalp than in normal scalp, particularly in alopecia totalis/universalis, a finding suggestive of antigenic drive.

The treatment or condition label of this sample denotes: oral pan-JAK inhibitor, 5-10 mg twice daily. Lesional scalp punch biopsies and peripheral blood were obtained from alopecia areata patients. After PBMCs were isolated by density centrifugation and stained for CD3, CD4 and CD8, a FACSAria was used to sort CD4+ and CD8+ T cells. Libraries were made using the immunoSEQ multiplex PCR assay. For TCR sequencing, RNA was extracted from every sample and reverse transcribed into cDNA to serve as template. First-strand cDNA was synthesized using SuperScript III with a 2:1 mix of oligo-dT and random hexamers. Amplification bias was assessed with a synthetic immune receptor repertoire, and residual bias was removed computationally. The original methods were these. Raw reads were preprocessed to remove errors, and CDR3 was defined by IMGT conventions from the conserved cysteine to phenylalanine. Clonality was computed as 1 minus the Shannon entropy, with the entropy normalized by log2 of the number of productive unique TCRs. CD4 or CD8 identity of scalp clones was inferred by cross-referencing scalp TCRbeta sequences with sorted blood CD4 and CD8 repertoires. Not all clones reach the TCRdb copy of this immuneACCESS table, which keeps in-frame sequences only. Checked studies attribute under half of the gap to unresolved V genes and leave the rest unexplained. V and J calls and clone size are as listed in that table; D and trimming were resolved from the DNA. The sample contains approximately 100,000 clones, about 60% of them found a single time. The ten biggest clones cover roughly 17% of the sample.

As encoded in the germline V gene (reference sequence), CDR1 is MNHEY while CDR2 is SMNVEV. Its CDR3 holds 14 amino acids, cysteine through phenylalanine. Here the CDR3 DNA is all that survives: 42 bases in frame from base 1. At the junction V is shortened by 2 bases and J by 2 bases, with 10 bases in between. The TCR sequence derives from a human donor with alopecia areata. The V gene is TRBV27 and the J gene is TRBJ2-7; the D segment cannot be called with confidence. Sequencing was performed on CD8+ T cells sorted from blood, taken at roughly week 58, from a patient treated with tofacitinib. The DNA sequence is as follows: TGTGCCAGCAGTTTAAATCTGCAGACCTACGAGCAGTACTTC. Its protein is CASSLNLQTYEQYF.